Listed below are T cell receptor beta chains from one sample, sequenced in a study of blood T cell repertoires in COVID-19. Clones were sequenced by immunoSEQ multiplex PCR, and TCRdb holds only the in-frame ones, with some missing. The data hold approximately 210,000 clones, with around 82% observed a single time. The sample taken for sequencing was peripheral blood. The source is a middle-aged man with active or convalescent COVID-19. Each CDR3 is given with its conserved first and last residue. A D gene is named only where the DNA matches it firmly. Part of the rows lack a size; the others show once, few, many or a class for expanded clones.

j_call d_call v_call clone_size cdr3_aa cdr3_nt
TRBJ1-3 . TRBV4-3 . CASSQLSAGASSGNTIYF TGCGCCAGCAGCCAGCTGAGCGCAGGGGCGAGCTCTGGAAACACCATATATTTT
TRBJ2-3 . TRBV30 . CAWNKGGMRATQYF TGTGCCTGGAATAAGGGCGGGATGAGGGCTACGCAGTATTTT
TRBJ1-1 . TRBV12-3/TRBV12-4 . CASRADRLEAFF TGTGCCAGCAGAGCAGACAGGTTAGAAGCTTTCTTT
TRBJ2-3 . TRBV3-1/TRBV3-2 once CASSPGQNTDTQYF TGTGCCAGCAGCCCCGGACAGAACACAGATACGCAGTATTTT
TRBJ2-1 . TRBV19 . CVSSIRGFAEQFF TGTGTCAGTAGTATACGAGGCTTCGCTGAGCAGTTCTTC
TRBJ1-6 . TRBV14 . CASSQFIASPLHF TGTGCCAGCAGCCAATTTATAGCTTCACCCCTCCACTTT
TRBJ1-5 . TRBV21-1 . CASITGVDQPQHF TGTGCCAGCATTACAGGGGTGGATCAGCCCCAGCATTTT
TRBJ2-5 TRBD2 TRBV25-1 . CASSNAGGRETQYF TGTGCCAGCAGTAACGCGGGGGGGCGGGAGACCCAGTACTTC
TRBJ1-2 TRBD1 TRBV2 . CASSGGTGEGYGYTF TGTGCCAGCAGTGGGGGGACAGGGGAGGGCTATGGCTACACCTTC
TRBJ1-4 TRBD1 TRBV18 . CASSRTGTGAPKRNEKLFF TGTGCCAGCTCACGCACCGGGACAGGGGCCCCCAAGAGGAATGAAAAACTGTTTTTT
TRBJ2-1 TRBD1 TRBV4-1 . CASSLGQVGDEQFF TGCGCCAGCAGCCTCGGACAGGTGGGGGATGAGCAGTTCTTC
TRBJ2-7 . TRBV5-4 . CASSLNQMTSSEQYF TGTGCCAGCAGCTTGAATCAAATGACTAGTAGCGAGCAGTACTTC
TRBJ1-5 TRBD1 TRBV28 . CASRDRDLFQPQHF TGTGCCAGCAGGGACAGGGATCTATTCCAGCCCCAGCATTTT
TRBJ2-1 TRBD1 TRBV2 few CASSGRGQGGNEQFF TGTGCCAGCAGTGGGCGGGGACAGGGAGGTAATGAGCAGTTCTTC
TRBJ2-7 . TRBV15 . CATSRSKGVKNEQYF TGTGCCACCAGCAGATCTAAGGGGGTGAAGAACGAGCAGTACTTC
TRBJ2-2 TRBD2 TRBV30 . CAWRLAMNTGELFF TGTGCCTGGAGACTAGCGATGAACACCGGGGAGCTGTTTTTT
TRBJ1-1 . TRBV2 . CASSYKNTEAFF TGTGCCAGCAGTTACAAGAACACTGAAGCTTTCTTT
TRBJ2-3 TRBD2 TRBV10-3 . CAISSASGVGPLRTDTQYF TGTGCCATCAGCTCGGCTAGCGGGGTGGGACCGTTGAGGACAGATACGCAGTATTTT
TRBJ2-4 TRBD2 TRBV27 . CASSLGTSGLYF TGTGCCAGCAGTCTCGGGACTAGCGGGCTGTACTTC
TRBJ1-3 . TRBV6-5 . CASSPPYGNTIYF TGTGCCAGCAGTCCACCCTACGGGAACACCATATATTTT
TRBJ2-1 . TRBV13 . CASSFGSYNEQFF TGTGCCAGCAGCTTCGGGTCCTACAATGAGCAGTTCTTC
TRBJ2-7 TRBD2 TRBV28 . CASRTQEREGDEQYF TGTGCCAGCAGGACACAGGAGCGGGAGGGAGACGAGCAGTACTTC
TRBJ2-6 . TRBV5-1 . CASSRDSGANVLTF TGCGCCAGCTCCCGAGATTCTGGGGCCAACGTCCTGACTTTC
TRBJ2-2 . TRBV4-1 few CASSQPLLGRGELFF TGCGCCAGCAGCCAACCCCTCTTGGGCCGCGGGGAGCTGTTTTTT
TRBJ1-1 . TRBV12-3/TRBV12-4 few CASSLGEVAFF TGTGCCAGCAGTTTGGGGGAGGTAGCTTTCTTT
TRBJ2-2 TRBD2 TRBV4-3 . CASSLGTSGGADTGELFF TGCGCCAGCAGCCTCGGGACTAGCGGGGGGGCCGACACCGGGGAGCTGTTTTTT
TRBJ2-1 TRBD2 TRBV19 . CASSIEVPTSGRHNEQFF TGTGCCAGTAGTATAGAGGTCCCCACTAGCGGGAGACACAATGAGCAGTTCTTC
TRBJ1-2 . TRBV7-9 . CASSMSLAYTF TGTGCCAGCAGTATGTCGTTAGCCTACACCTTC
TRBJ2-7 TRBD1 TRBV19 . CASSEMGQGANEQYF TGTGCCAGTAGCGAAATGGGACAGGGGGCCAACGAGCAGTACTTC
TRBJ2-6 TRBD2 TRBV6-4 . CASTAGGESGANVLTF TGTGCCAGCACCGCCGGGGGGGAGTCTGGGGCCAACGTCCTGACTTTC
TRBJ2-2 TRBD1 TRBV5-1 . CASSLWTGANRGELFF TGCGCCAGCAGCCTATGGACAGGGGCCAACCGCGGGGAGCTGTTTTTT
TRBJ1-1 TRBD1 TRBV19 once CASMAQGARTEAFF TGTGCCAGTATGGCACAGGGGGCGCGGACTGAAGCTTTCTTT
TRBJ1-2 . TRBV20-1 . CSASGSWEGSYGYTF TGCAGTGCTAGTGGGTCGTGGGAGGGAAGCTATGGCTACACCTTC
TRBJ2-3 TRBD2 TRBV15 . CATSRDGTSGRGFYTDTQYF TGTGCCACCAGCAGAGATGGGACTAGCGGGAGGGGATTCTACACAGATACGCAGTATTTT
TRBJ1-1 . TRBV6-5 once CASSPTPNTEAFF TGTGCCAGCAGTCCGACACCGAACACTGAAGCTTTCTTT
TRBJ2-7 . TRBV6-5 few CASSYSRYEQYF TGTGCCAGCAGTTACTCTAGATACGAGCAGTACTTC
TRBJ1-1 TRBD1 TRBV19 . CASSISHGQAIGVAFF TGTGCCAGTAGTATTAGCCACGGACAGGCGATAGGGGTAGCTTTCTTT
TRBJ2-7 TRBD1 TRBV29-1 once CSVLRTGSEQYF TGCAGCGTTCTGCGGACAGGGAGCGAGCAGTACTTC
TRBJ1-1 . TRBV6-4 . CASSDGFGTEAFF TGTGCCAGCAGTGATGGTTTCGGCACTGAAGCTTTCTTT
TRBJ1-2 . TRBV5-4 . CASSFGGRANYGYTF TGTGCCAGCAGCTTTGGTGGGAGGGCTAACTATGGCTACACCTTC
TRBJ2-7 . TRBV27 . CASSPSSLSYEQYF TGTGCCAGCAGTCCCAGTAGCCTCTCCTACGAGCAGTACTTC
TRBJ1-2 TRBD1 TRBV18 . CASSQGQTLYGYTF TGTGCCAGCTCCCAGGGACAGACGCTCTATGGCTACACCTTC
TRBJ1-2 . TRBV4-1 . CASSLGGYGYTF TGCGCCAGCAGCCTCGGAGGGTATGGCTACACCTTC